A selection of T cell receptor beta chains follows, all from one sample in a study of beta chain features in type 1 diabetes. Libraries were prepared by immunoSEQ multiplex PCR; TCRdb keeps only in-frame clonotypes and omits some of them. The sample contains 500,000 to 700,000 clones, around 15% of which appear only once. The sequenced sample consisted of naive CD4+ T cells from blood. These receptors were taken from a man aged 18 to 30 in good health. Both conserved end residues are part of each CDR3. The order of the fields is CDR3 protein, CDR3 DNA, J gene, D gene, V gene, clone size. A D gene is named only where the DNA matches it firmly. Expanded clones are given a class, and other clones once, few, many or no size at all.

cdr3_aa: CASSSGAGDGYTF
cdr3_nt: TGTGCCAGCAGTTCCGGGGCTGGGGATGGCTACACCTTC
j_call: TRBJ1-2
d_call: .
v_call: TRBV28
clone_size: few

cdr3_aa: CASSSGATANTEAFF
cdr3_nt: TGTGCCAGCAGCTCAGGGGCGACAGCGAACACTGAAGCTTTCTTT
j_call: TRBJ1-1
d_call: .
v_call: TRBV11-2
clone_size: .

cdr3_aa: CASSQVGVDYNEQFF
cdr3_nt: TGTGCCAGTAGCCAAGTGGGGGTGGACTACAATGAGCAGTTCTTC
j_call: TRBJ2-1
d_call: .
v_call: TRBV19
clone_size: many

cdr3_aa: CAWDRSNQPQHF
cdr3_nt: TGTGCCTGGGACAGAAGCAATCAGCCCCAGCATTTT
j_call: TRBJ1-5
d_call: .
v_call: TRBV30
clone_size: .

cdr3_aa: CASSFRLYGYTF
cdr3_nt: TGTGCCAGCAGTTTCCGCCTGTATGGCTACACCTTC
j_call: TRBJ1-2
d_call: .
v_call: TRBV6-6
clone_size: few

cdr3_aa: CASSLAVGNTGELFF
cdr3_nt: TGTGCCAGCAGCTTAGCTGTTGGGAACACCGGGGAGCTGTTTTTT
j_call: TRBJ2-2
d_call: .
v_call: TRBV7-2
clone_size: .

cdr3_aa: CASSLAGQYYEQYF
cdr3_nt: TGTGCCAGCAGCTTGGCCGGACAGTACTACGAGCAGTACTTC
j_call: TRBJ2-7
d_call: .
v_call: TRBV5-6
clone_size: few

cdr3_aa: CASSVVERVADTQYF
cdr3_nt: TGTGCCAGCAGCGTAGTGGAGCGGGTTGCAGATACGCAGTATTTT
j_call: TRBJ2-3
d_call: .
v_call: TRBV9
clone_size: .

cdr3_aa: CAWSPQGNQPQHF
cdr3_nt: TGTGCCTGGAGCCCTCAGGGGAATCAGCCCCAGCATTTT
j_call: TRBJ1-5
d_call: .
v_call: TRBV30
clone_size: few

cdr3_aa: CASSHNGDTQYF
cdr3_nt: TGTGCCAGCTCACACAACGGGGATACGCAGTATTTT
j_call: TRBJ2-3
d_call: .
v_call: TRBV18
clone_size: .

cdr3_aa: CATSRDWQGARYQPQHF
cdr3_nt: TGTGCCACCAGCAGAGATTGGCAGGGGGCTCGGTATCAGCCCCAGCATTTT
j_call: TRBJ1-5
d_call: TRBD1
v_call: TRBV15
clone_size: once

cdr3_aa: CASSEAHARMTEAFF
cdr3_nt: TGTGCCAGCAGTGAAGCGCACGCACGGATGACTGAAGCTTTCTTT
j_call: TRBJ1-1
d_call: .
v_call: TRBV2
clone_size: .

cdr3_aa: CASSPRGQYTYEQYF
cdr3_nt: TGCGCCAGCAGCCCCAGGGGACAGTACACCTACGAGCAGTACTTC
j_call: TRBJ2-7
d_call: TRBD1
v_call: TRBV5-1
clone_size: few

cdr3_aa: CASSQRTGGLDEQFF
cdr3_nt: TGTGCCAGCAGCCAACGGACAGGGGGTTTGGATGAGCAGTTCTTC
j_call: TRBJ2-1
d_call: TRBD1
v_call: TRBV4-2
clone_size: few

cdr3_aa: CASSQAAGQGRRNTEAFF
cdr3_nt: TGTGCCAGCAGCCAAGCCGCGGGGCAGGGGCGTCGGAACACTGAAGCTTTCTTT
j_call: TRBJ1-1
d_call: .
v_call: TRBV4-2
clone_size: .

cdr3_aa: CASSLGLGYNEQFF
cdr3_nt: TGTGCCAGTAGTCTCGGACTAGGCTACAATGAGCAGTTCTTC
j_call: TRBJ2-1
d_call: TRBD2
v_call: TRBV19
clone_size: .

cdr3_aa: CASSLPGGSNSNQPQHF
cdr3_nt: TGTGCCAGCAGCTTACCCGGGGGATCAAACAGCAATCAGCCCCAGCATTTT
j_call: TRBJ1-5
d_call: .
v_call: TRBV7-2
clone_size: once

cdr3_aa: CASSQDNRAYEQYF
cdr3_nt: TGCGCCAGCAGCCAAGATAACAGGGCCTACGAGCAGTACTTC
j_call: TRBJ2-7
d_call: .
v_call: TRBV4-1
clone_size: few

cdr3_aa: CASSFRDRNYEQYF
cdr3_nt: TGTGCCAGCAGCTTCCGGGACAGGAACTACGAGCAGTACTTC
j_call: TRBJ2-7
d_call: TRBD1
v_call: TRBV11-2
clone_size: .

cdr3_aa: CASSFPGRGNQPQHF
cdr3_nt: TGTGCCAGCAGTTTTCCGGGTCGAGGCAATCAGCCCCAGCATTTT
j_call: TRBJ1-5
d_call: .
v_call: TRBV28
clone_size: .

cdr3_aa: CASSLGGGYTF
cdr3_nt: TGTGCCAGCAGCTTAGGGGGTGGCTACACCTTC
j_call: TRBJ1-2
d_call: .
v_call: TRBV7-2
clone_size: few

cdr3_aa: CASRASGGSSYNEQFF
cdr3_nt: TGTGCCAGCAGGGCAAGCGGGGGTTCATCCTACAATGAGCAGTTCTTC
j_call: TRBJ2-1
d_call: TRBD2
v_call: TRBV4-2
clone_size: few

cdr3_aa: CASSSSGVSNQPQHF
cdr3_nt: TGTGCCAGCAGTTCCTCAGGGGTTAGCAATCAGCCCCAGCATTTT
j_call: TRBJ1-5
d_call: .
v_call: TRBV6-5
clone_size: .

cdr3_aa: CASSEMERYNQPQHF
cdr3_nt: TGTGCCAGCAGTGAAATGGAACGGTACAATCAGCCCCAGCATTTT
j_call: TRBJ1-5
d_call: .
v_call: TRBV6-1
clone_size: .

cdr3_aa: CASRAPGPPNEKLFF
cdr3_nt: TGTGCCAGCAGGGCACCGGGACCGCCTAATGAAAAACTGTTTTTT
j_call: TRBJ1-4
d_call: .
v_call: TRBV27
clone_size: .

cdr3_aa: CASSQERGTIAKNIQYF
cdr3_nt: TGCGCCAGCAGCCAAGAACGCGGGACCATAGCCAAAAACATTCAGTACTTC
j_call: TRBJ2-4
d_call: .
v_call: TRBV4-3
clone_size: few

cdr3_aa: CASSPREGRGRSQYF
cdr3_nt: TGTGCCAGCAGCCCCCGCGAGGGGAGAGGGCGGAGCCAGTACTTC
j_call: TRBJ2-5
d_call: .
v_call: TRBV9
clone_size: .

cdr3_aa: CASSSARGLRNTGELFF
cdr3_nt: TGTGCCAGCAGTTCGGCCAGGGGGCTAAGGAACACCGGGGAGCTGTTTTTT
j_call: TRBJ2-2
d_call: TRBD1
v_call: TRBV28
clone_size: .

cdr3_aa: CASSLLTPQGGTQYF
cdr3_nt: TGTGCCAGCTCACTCCTGACACCCCAGGGTGGGACCCAGTACTTC
j_call: TRBJ2-5
d_call: .
v_call: TRBV18
clone_size: .

cdr3_aa: CASSSFPRGHLNTEAFF
cdr3_nt: TGTGCCAGCAGCTCGTTCCCACGGGGCCACCTGAACACTGAAGCTTTCTTT
j_call: TRBJ1-1
d_call: .
v_call: TRBV7-2
clone_size: .

cdr3_aa: CASSLTRADYGYTF
cdr3_nt: TGTGCCAGCAGCTTAACAAGGGCCGACTATGGCTACACCTTC
j_call: TRBJ1-2
d_call: .
v_call: TRBV7-3
clone_size: few

cdr3_aa: CASSFEDTQYF
cdr3_nt: TGTGCCAGCAGCTTCGAAGATACGCAGTATTTT
j_call: TRBJ2-3
d_call: .
v_call: TRBV9
clone_size: .

cdr3_aa: CASSQGLDRDSYEQYF
cdr3_nt: TGCGCCAGCAGCCAGGGATTGGACAGGGACTCCTACGAGCAGTACTTC
j_call: TRBJ2-7
d_call: TRBD1
v_call: TRBV4-3
clone_size: .

cdr3_aa: CASSSLRDRRIQYF
cdr3_nt: TGTGCCAGCAGTTCACTCCGGGACAGGAGAATACAGTACTTC
j_call: TRBJ2-4
d_call: TRBD1
v_call: TRBV28
clone_size: .

cdr3_aa: CASQTGGNSGANVLTF
cdr3_nt: TGTGCCAGCCAGACAGGGGGGAACTCTGGGGCCAACGTCCTGACTTTC
j_call: TRBJ2-6
d_call: TRBD1
v_call: TRBV28
clone_size: few

cdr3_aa: CASSPRTGGYQPQHF
cdr3_nt: TGTGCCAGCAGCCCACGGACAGGGGGGTATCAGCCCCAGCATTTT
j_call: TRBJ1-5
d_call: TRBD1
v_call: TRBV7-2
clone_size: .

cdr3_aa: CASSQGDRDNGELFF
cdr3_nt: TGTGCCAGCAGCCAAGGGGACAGGGATAACGGGGAGCTGTTTTTT
j_call: TRBJ2-2
d_call: TRBD1
v_call: TRBV4-2
clone_size: few

cdr3_aa: CASSQDGQGSVKNIQYF
cdr3_nt: TGTGCCAGCAGCCAAGATGGTCAGGGGTCCGTCAAAAACATTCAGTACTTC
j_call: TRBJ2-4
d_call: .
v_call: TRBV4-2
clone_size: few

cdr3_aa: CASSSKRGGVNEQFF
cdr3_nt: TGTGCCAGCAGCTCCAAGCGGGGGGGCGTCAATGAGCAGTTCTTC
j_call: TRBJ2-1
d_call: TRBD2
v_call: TRBV7-2
clone_size: few

cdr3_aa: CASSRKGVRESNQPQHF
cdr3_nt: TGTGCCAGCTCACGTAAGGGAGTAAGGGAGAGCAATCAGCCCCAGCATTTT
j_call: TRBJ1-5
d_call: .
v_call: TRBV18
clone_size: .

cdr3_aa: CASSLGSTDTQYF
cdr3_nt: TGTGCCAGCAGCTTGGGGAGCACAGATACGCAGTATTTT
j_call: TRBJ2-3
d_call: .
v_call: TRBV5-4
clone_size: few

cdr3_aa: CASSLPGYIGYTF
cdr3_nt: TGTGCCAGCAGTTTACCGGGGTACATTGGCTACACCTTC
j_call: TRBJ1-2
d_call: .
v_call: TRBV28
clone_size: few

cdr3_aa: CAWTPGSYGYTF
cdr3_nt: TGTGCCTGGACCCCAGGTAGCTATGGCTACACCTTC
j_call: TRBJ1-2
d_call: .
v_call: TRBV30
clone_size: few

cdr3_aa: CASSAQTGMTVFGNEKLFF
cdr3_nt: TGTGCCAGCAGCGCCCAGACAGGAATGACGGTGTTCGGAAATGAAAAACTGTTTTTT
j_call: TRBJ1-4
d_call: .
v_call: TRBV9
clone_size: few